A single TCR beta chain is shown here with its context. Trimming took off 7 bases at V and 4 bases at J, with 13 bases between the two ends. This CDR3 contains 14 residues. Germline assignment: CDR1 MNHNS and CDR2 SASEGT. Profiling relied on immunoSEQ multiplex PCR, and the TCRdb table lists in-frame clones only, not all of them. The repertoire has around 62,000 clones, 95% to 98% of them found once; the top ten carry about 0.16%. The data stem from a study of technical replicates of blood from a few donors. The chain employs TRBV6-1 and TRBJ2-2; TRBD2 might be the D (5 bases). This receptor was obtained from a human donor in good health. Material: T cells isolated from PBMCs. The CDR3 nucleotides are TGTGCCAGCACCTCGGACTGGGGCACCGGGGAGCTGTTTTTT. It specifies CASTSDWGTGELFF.